This TCR beta chain comes out of a study of regulatory T cells in long-lasting Graves disease. Documented time point: persistent/refractory GD, antithyroid drugs over 5 years with positive TRAb. Researchers made the TCR library from RNA that was extracted from PBMCs. Arm-PCR of CDR3 regions and iRepertoire HTBI primers were the basis on which TCR beta libraries were built. TCRdb called the multiplex PCR reads again in MiXCR, with one record for every CDR3 protein. This table has around 500,000 distinct CDR3 sequences, roughly 20% appearing once. This clonotype was recorded many times. Sequenced material: peripheral blood mononuclear cells (PBMCs), taken when the disease was refractory, from a patient treated with antithyroid drugs. The receptor comes from a female donor with Graves disease.

For the CDR3, the DNA is TGTGCCAGCAGTACCCCCGGCTCTGGGGCCAACGTCCTGACTTTC. Protein: CASSTPGSGANVLTF. V gene TRBV28 combines with J gene TRBJ2-6; D call uncertain. Trimming removed 5 bases at V and 0 bases at J, with 8 bases between. Germline assignment: CDR1 MDHEN and CDR2 SYDVKM. The CDR3 covers 15 residues.